The rows below give T cell receptor beta chains drawn from one sample of a study of blood T cells in healthy people across ages. Using its own MiXCR run on the 5' RACE reads, TCRdb lists one record per CDR3 protein. This table holds about 1.6 million distinct CDR3 sequences, 30% to 35% found once. The source material was blood. These receptors originate from a woman younger than 45 in good health. Both conserved end residues are part of each CDR3. The D gene is left open where the match is weak. Expanded clones are given a class, and other clones once, few, many or no size at all.

J gene: TRBJ1-1; V gene: TRBV6-1; D gene: TRBD1; clone size: NA; CDR3 DNA: TGTGCCAGCACCCTGGGACAGACAACTGAAGCTTTCTTT; CDR3 protein: CASTLGQTTEAFF
J gene: TRBJ2-7; V gene: TRBV27; D gene: NA; clone size: NA; CDR3 DNA: TGTGCCAGCAGTTCCCACGACAAATACGAGCAGTACTTC; CDR3 protein: CASSSHDKYEQYF
J gene: TRBJ1-1; V gene: TRBV6-2/TRBV6-3; D gene: NA; clone size: NA; CDR3 DNA: TGTGCCAGCAGTTACCAACGAAAGGTGGGTGAAGCTTTCTTT; CDR3 protein: CASSYQRKVGEAFF
J gene: TRBJ2-3; V gene: TRBV7-2; D gene: TRBD2; clone size: few; CDR3 DNA: TGTGCCAGCAGCTTCATCCTAGCGGGGGGGCATACGCAGTATTTT; CDR3 protein: CASSFILAGGHTQYF
J gene: TRBJ1-4; V gene: TRBV9; D gene: NA; clone size: few; CDR3 DNA: TGTGCCAGCAGCTCAAGGGACGCCTGGGATACGGCAAAACTGTTTTTT; CDR3 protein: CASSSRDAWDTAKLFF
J gene: TRBJ2-3; V gene: TRBV10-3; D gene: TRBD2; clone size: NA; CDR3 DNA: TGTGCCATCAGTGGGGCTAGCGGGAGGGCCTTTACAGATACGCAGTATTTT; CDR3 protein: CAISGASGRAFTDTQYF
J gene: TRBJ2-3; V gene: TRBV30; D gene: NA; clone size: few; CDR3 DNA: TGTGCCTGGAATTCCGGGGGCGCAGATACGCAGTATTTT; CDR3 protein: CAWNSGGADTQYF
J gene: TRBJ1-2; V gene: TRBV7-9; D gene: NA; clone size: few; CDR3 DNA: TGTGCCAGCAGCTTAATCGGGACCCTTAACTATGGCTACACCTTC; CDR3 protein: CASSLIGTLNYGYTF
J gene: TRBJ1-5; V gene: TRBV7-3; D gene: TRBD1; clone size: NA; CDR3 DNA: TGTGCCAGCAGCCCATCCGGCCGGGACAGCACCAATCAGCCCCAGCATTTT; CDR3 protein: CASSPSGRDSTNQPQHF
J gene: TRBJ2-7; V gene: TRBV5-1; D gene: TRBD2; clone size: many; CDR3 DNA: TGCGCCAGCAGCTCGGGACTAGCGGGAGGGCCCTACGAGCAGTACTTC; CDR3 protein: CASSSGLAGGPYEQYF
J gene: TRBJ2-7; V gene: TRBV11-2; D gene: TRBD2; clone size: NA; CDR3 DNA: TGTGCCAGCAGCTTAGATCGGGGGGGTAGTAAGAGCTACGAGCAGTACTTC; CDR3 protein: CASSLDRGGSKSYEQYF
J gene: TRBJ2-1; V gene: TRBV7-9; D gene: NA; clone size: few; CDR3 DNA: TGTGCCAGCAGCCAAATGACAGCCTACAATGAGCAGTTCTTC; CDR3 protein: CASSQMTAYNEQFF
J gene: TRBJ2-5; V gene: TRBV5-1; D gene: TRBD2; clone size: NA; CDR3 DNA: TGCGCCAGCAGCTTGGGACCCCCGGCGGGACTAGCGGGGAAGGCCCAGTACTTC; CDR3 protein: CASSLGPPAGLAGKAQYF
J gene: TRBJ2-4; V gene: TRBV6-5; D gene: NA; clone size: many; CDR3 DNA: TGTGCCAGCAGTTACGGAAACATTCAGTACTTC; CDR3 protein: CASSYGNIQYF
J gene: TRBJ2-5; V gene: TRBV5-1; D gene: NA; clone size: few; CDR3 DNA: TGCGCCAGCACAGGGGGACTACAAGAGACCCAGTACTTC; CDR3 protein: CASTGGLQETQYF
J gene: TRBJ1-2; V gene: TRBV27; D gene: NA; clone size: NA; CDR3 DNA: TGTGCCAGCAGTTTTTACGGCCCTCGCAGGGATGGGTATGGCTACACCTTC; CDR3 protein: CASSFYGPRRDGYGYTF
J gene: TRBJ1-2; V gene: TRBV29-1; D gene: NA; clone size: NA; CDR3 DNA: TGCAGCGTTGAAGATCCGGGAGGGGTTTATGGCTACACCTTC; CDR3 protein: CSVEDPGGVYGYTF
J gene: TRBJ1-5; V gene: TRBV3-1; D gene: NA; clone size: NA; CDR3 DNA: TGTGCCAGCAGCCCCCAGGGATTCTTCAATCAGCCCCAGCATTTT; CDR3 protein: CASSPQGFFNQPQHF
J gene: TRBJ2-5; V gene: TRBV7-9; D gene: NA; clone size: many; CDR3 DNA: TGTGCCAGCAGCTTAGGCCGGGTCCACAAAGAGACCCAGTACTTC; CDR3 protein: CASSLGRVHKETQYF
J gene: TRBJ1-4; V gene: TRBV4-2; D gene: NA; clone size: few; CDR3 DNA: TGTGCCAGCAGCCAAGACCGGGATCGTCTTAATGAAAAACTGTTTTTT; CDR3 protein: CASSQDRDRLNEKLFF
J gene: TRBJ2-1; V gene: TRBV4-1; D gene: NA; clone size: NA; CDR3 DNA: TGCGCCTGCAGCCAAGAAAGGGAAAATGAGCAGTTCTTC; CDR3 protein: CACSQERENEQFF
J gene: TRBJ2-1; V gene: TRBV5-1; D gene: NA; clone size: NA; CDR3 DNA: TGCGCCAGCAGCTTGGGCGGCCGATCTGACCGGTTCTTC; CDR3 protein: CASSLGGRSDRFF
J gene: TRBJ2-3; V gene: TRBV7-7; D gene: TRBD1; clone size: NA; CDR3 DNA: TGTGCCGGCAGCCCCTCCGGGACAGGCACAGATACGCAGTATTTT; CDR3 protein: CAGSPSGTGTDTQYF
J gene: TRBJ1-1; V gene: TRBV9; D gene: NA; clone size: NA; CDR3 DNA: TGTGCCAGCGGGACTGGGGTCGGCACTGAAGCTTTCTTT; CDR3 protein: CASGTGVGTEAFF
J gene: TRBJ2-7; V gene: TRBV28; D gene: NA; clone size: few; CDR3 DNA: TGTGCCAGCGAAACTCCTGGGTCGAGCCTGACCTACGAGCAGTACTTC; CDR3 protein: CASETPGSSLTYEQYF
J gene: TRBJ2-5; V gene: TRBV6-6; D gene: NA; clone size: many; CDR3 DNA: TGTGCCAGCAGTTACGCACCCCCGGGACTGGGAGAGACCCAGTACTTC; CDR3 protein: CASSYAPPGLGETQYF
J gene: TRBJ1-1; V gene: TRBV6-2/TRBV6-3; D gene: TRBD1; clone size: NA; CDR3 DNA: TGTGCCAGCAGTTCCGGACAGGGAAGACCGAACACTGAAGCTTTCTTT; CDR3 protein: CASSSGQGRPNTEAFF
J gene: TRBJ1-5; V gene: TRBV6-5; D gene: NA; clone size: few; CDR3 DNA: TGTGCCAGCCGAACAGGGACTCAGGGGCAGCCCCAGCATTTT; CDR3 protein: CASRTGTQGQPQHF
J gene: TRBJ2-5; V gene: TRBV6-6; D gene: NA; clone size: NA; CDR3 DNA: TGTGCCAGTCGAACAGGGAGTAGTGAGCAGTACTTC; CDR3 protein: CASRTGSSEQYF
J gene: TRBJ2-7; V gene: TRBV5-5; D gene: TRBD1; clone size: few; CDR3 DNA: TGTGCCAGCAGCTTGTTCTTAACCTTGACAGGGGGGTCCTCCTACGAGCAGTACTTC; CDR3 protein: CASSLFLTLTGGSSYEQYF
J gene: TRBJ1-1; V gene: TRBV20-1; D gene: NA; clone size: NA; CDR3 DNA: TGCTTTTGTGGTTGGGCTTTCTTT; CDR3 protein: CFCGWAFF
J gene: TRBJ2-5; V gene: TRBV15; D gene: TRBD2; clone size: few; CDR3 DNA: TGTGCCACCAGCAGACAGACAGCGGGGGAGCAGTACTTC; CDR3 protein: CATSRQTAGEQYF
J gene: TRBJ2-7; V gene: TRBV20-1; D gene: TRBD2; clone size: few; CDR3 DNA: TGCAGTGCTAGATCAACCAGAACGGGACTAGTGGGCTACGAGCAGTACTTC; CDR3 protein: CSARSTRTGLVGYEQYF
J gene: TRBJ2-5; V gene: TRBV12-3/TRBV12-4; D gene: NA; clone size: few; CDR3 DNA: TGTGCCAGCAGTTTACGGGGGGCCGCAGAGACCCAGTACTTC; CDR3 protein: CASSLRGAAETQYF
J gene: TRBJ2-3; V gene: TRBV3-1; D gene: TRBD2; clone size: NA; CDR3 DNA: TGTGCCAGCAGCCAAGAGACTAGCGGGGGGGCAGCAGATACGCAGTATTTT; CDR3 protein: CASSQETSGGAADTQYF
J gene: TRBJ1-5; V gene: TRBV20-1; D gene: NA; clone size: once; CDR3 DNA: TGCAGTGCTATGACAGTGTATAGCAATCAGCCCCAGCATTTT; CDR3 protein: CSAMTVYSNQPQHF
J gene: TRBJ2-7; V gene: TRBV10-1; D gene: NA; clone size: NA; CDR3 DNA: TGCGCCAGCAGTGCTGGGTTCGAGCAGTACTTC; CDR3 protein: CASSAGFEQYF
J gene: TRBJ2-7; V gene: TRBV25-1; D gene: TRBD1; clone size: few; CDR3 DNA: TGTGCCAGCAGTGTGACAGGGGGCGACGAGCAGTACTTC; CDR3 protein: CASSVTGGDEQYF
J gene: TRBJ1-2; V gene: TRBV29-1; D gene: NA; clone size: many; CDR3 DNA: TGCAGCGTTCTGGTAATGTCTAACTATGGCTACACCTTC; CDR3 protein: CSVLVMSNYGYTF